This T cell receptor beta chain was documented in a study of blood T cell repertoires in COVID-19. In the authors' methods: How many nucleated cells were present was estimated from reference gene primer amplification. The data were produced by immunoSEQ multiplex PCR, yet TCRdb's version contains in-frame clones alone and is incomplete. V and J calls and clone size follow that table, whereas D and trimming were derived from the DNA. The data show under 350,000 clones, around 89% seen once. The CDR3 consists of 16 residues. V was shortened by 0 bases and J by 0 bases, with 10 bases between the two germline ends. Germline-derived CDR1 and CDR2 are SGDLS and YYNGEE.

The sequence came from a man aged 40-49 years with acute or convalescent COVID-19. The V and J genes are TRBV9 and TRBJ2-1; D remains ambiguous. Sequenced sample: peripheral blood. CDR3 region: CASSVGQSSSYNEQFF. DNA for the CDR3: TGTGCCAGCAGCGTAGGCCAGTCCAGCTCCTACAATGAGCAGTTCTTC.